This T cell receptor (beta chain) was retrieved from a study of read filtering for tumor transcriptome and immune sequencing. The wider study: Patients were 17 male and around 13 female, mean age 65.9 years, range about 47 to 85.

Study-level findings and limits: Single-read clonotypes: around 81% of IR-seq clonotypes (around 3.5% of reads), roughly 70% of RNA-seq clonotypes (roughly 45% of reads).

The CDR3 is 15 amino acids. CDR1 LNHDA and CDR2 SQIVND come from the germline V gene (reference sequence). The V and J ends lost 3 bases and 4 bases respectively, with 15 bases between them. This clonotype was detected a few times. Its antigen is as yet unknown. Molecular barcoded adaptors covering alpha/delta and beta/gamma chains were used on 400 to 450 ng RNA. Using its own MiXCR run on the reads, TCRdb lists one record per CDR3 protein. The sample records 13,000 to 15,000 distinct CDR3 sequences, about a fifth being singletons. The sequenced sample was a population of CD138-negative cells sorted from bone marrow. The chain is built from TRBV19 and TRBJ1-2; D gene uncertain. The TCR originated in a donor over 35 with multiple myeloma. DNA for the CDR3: TGTGCCAGTAGTATTTCGGCGGGGTTGGCCTATGGCTACACCTTC. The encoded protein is CASSISAGLAYGYTF.